A single sample gave rise to the 15 T cell receptor beta chains below, sequenced in a study of blood T cell repertoires in COVID-19. Method: immunoSEQ multiplex PCR; TCRdb's copy keeps in-frame clones and lacks some. This table holds 150,000 to 200,000 clones, roughly 84% found once. Sequencing used PBMCs or T cells enriched from blood (not recorded which). Receptors originate from a man aged 50 or older who had recovered from COVID-19.

The J gene is TRBJ2-3, the V gene TRBV3-1 (or the pseudogene TRBV3-2), with 13 bases identical to TRBD2. Germline V gene lookup returns CDR1 LGHDT and CDR2 YNNKEL (reference sequence). After removal of 4 bases from V and 4 bases from J, the junction contained 5 bases not matched to a gene. CDR3 length equals 16 residues. The CDR3 here is CASSPLAGGRADTQYF. DNA for the CDR3: TGTGCCAGCAGCCCACTAGCGGGGGGGCGCGCAGATACGCAGTATTTT.

CDR3 residues: CASSYSVAGGNTIYF. DNA for the CDR3: TGTGCCAGCAGTTACTCGGTCGCAGGCGGAAACACCATATATTTT. This rearrangement joins TRBV6-5 to TRBJ1-3, with D unclear. Trimming removed 0 bases at V and 4 bases at J, with 10 bases between. Looked up from germline, CDR1 is MNHEY and CDR2 is SVGAGI. The CDR3 is 15 residues long.

V is TRBV3-1 (or the pseudogene TRBV3-2) and J is TRBJ1-3; no clear D. The length of the CDR3 is 13 residues. The ends were cut back, 3 bases at V and 2 bases at J, with 5 bases in the middle. The germline V gene has CDR1 LGHDT and CDR2 YNNKEL (reference sequence). CDR3 DNA sequence: TGTGCCAGCAGCCACCAGGCTGGAAACACCATATATTTT. It yields the protein CASSHQAGNTIYF.

CDR3 loop: CASSPPVSGELFF. The DNA of the CDR3 is TGTGCCAGCTCACCACCTGTCAGCGGGGAGCTGTTTTTT. The chain uses TRBV18 and TRBJ2-2; no definite D call. This CDR3 region has 13 residues. The V end was cut by 0 bases, the J end by 7 bases, with 6 bases between. Germline lookup yields CDR1 KGHSH and CDR2 LQKENI.

Concerning this clone: One end of the junction varies from germline; a read error may be responsible. This chain connects TRBV3-1 (or the pseudogene TRBV3-2) to TRBJ1-6; 9 bases are shared with TRBD1. The CDR3 runs to 18 residues. CDR1 LGHDT and CDR2 YNNKEL come from the germline V gene (reference sequence). The chain's CDR3 is CASSRVLSGTGYNSSLHF. The CDR3 DNA reads as TGTGCCAGCAGCAGGGTACTTTCCGGGACAGGGTATAATTCATCCCTCCACTTT.

This chain joins TRBV15 and TRBJ2-2; 9 bases match TRBD1. V shed 1 base, J shed 7 bases, and the junction held 10 bases outside the gene matches. Germline V gene sequence: CDR1 LNHNV, CDR2 YYDKDF (reference sequence). CDR3 length: 17 residues. CDR3 sequence: CATSRVIGTGFVGELFF. The DNA for the CDR3 is TGTGCCACCAGCAGAGTTATAGGGACAGGGTTTGTCGGGGAGCTGTTTTTT.

This clone was seen a few times. The V call is TRBV6-2 or TRBV6-3, the J call TRBJ1-2; D call uncertain. With 5 bases removed from V and 8 bases from J, the gap between germline ends came to 9 bases. Germline CDR1 is MNHEY and CDR2 is SVGEGT. The CDR3 is made up of 11 amino acids. The CDR3 is CASSIGRGYTF. The DNA for the CDR3 is TGTGCCAGCAGTATAGGGAGAGGCTACACCTTC.

Regarding this clone: The sample carries other DNA sequences with the same CDR3. V and J are TRBV5-1 and TRBJ2-5; the match to TRBD1 covers 9 bases. The trim removed 0 bases at V and 4 bases at J, leaving 7 bases unmatched. In germline, CDR1 is SGHRS, CDR2 YFSETQ. This CDR3 has 16 amino acids. The CDR3 sequence: CASSLAPQGAGETQYF. The CDR3, as DNA: TGCGCCAGCAGCTTGGCCCCACAGGGGGCCGGAGAGACCCAGTACTTC.

This clone was observed once. A much larger clone sits a single nucleotide away, making a read error possible. The same CDR3 also results from other DNA sequences found in this sample. The CDR3: CASSLAPQGTNEKLFF. The CDR3, as DNA: TGCGCCAGCAGCTTGGCCCCACAGGGAACTAATGAAAAACTGTTTTTT. V and J are TRBV5-1 and TRBJ1-4, with a weak D call TRBD1 (6 bases). V was clipped by 0 bases and J by 1 base, with 10 bases between them. CDR1 and CDR2 (germline): SGHRS, YFSETQ. This CDR3 has 16 amino acids. The full variable domain, completed using reference TRBV5-1 and TRBJ1-4, is KAGVTQTPRYLIKTRGQQVTLSCSPISGHRSVSWYQQTPGQGLQFLFEYFSETQRNKGNFPGRFSGRQFSNSRSEMNVSTLELGDSALYLCASSLAPQGTNEKLFFGSGTQLSVL.

The gene calls are TRBV29-1 and TRBJ2-1; D not certain. Germline V CDR1 and CDR2: SQVTM, ANQGSEA. The CDR3 spans 10 residues. The V gene lost 3 bases and the J gene lost 5 bases, with 2 bases spanning the gap. CDR3 DNA: TGCAGCGTTGATAACAATGAGCAGTTCTTC. This translates into CSVDNNEQFF.

The CDR3 loop is CSVGSVVSGKNEQFF. The CDR3 DNA reads TGCAGCGTTGGGTCTGTGGTTAGCGGGAAGAATGAGCAGTTCTTC. V gene TRBV29-1 combines with J gene TRBJ2-1, with TRBD2 matching 8 bases. Unmatched junction bases numbered 12, after V lost 4 bases and J lost 7 bases. Germline V CDR1 and CDR2: SQVTM, ANQGSEA. The CDR3 totals 15 residues.

The V call is TRBV5-4, the J call TRBJ1-1; tentatively, D is TRBD1 (5 bases). Trimming removed 2 bases from V and 1 base from J, with 9 bases in between. CDR1 is SGHNT, CDR2 YYREEE, per germline (reference sequence). The CDR3 has 14 residues. The CDR3 here is CASSFNQGNTEAFF. The DNA of the CDR3 is TGTGCCAGCAGCTTCAACCAGGGGAACACTGAAGCTTTCTTT.

This clone has a single count. The rearrangement joins TRBV27 to TRBJ1-4; TRBD1 aligns across 10 bases. The trim removed 5 bases at V and 13 bases at J, leaving 7 bases unmatched. In germline, CDR1 is MNHEY, CDR2 SMNVEV (reference sequence). The CDR3 is made up of 13 amino acids. The CDR3 sequence: CASSREDRGRLFF. In DNA form, the CDR3 reads TGTGCCAGCAGTAGGGAAGACAGGGGGCGACTGTTTTTT.

The V gene is TRBV4-1, the J gene TRBJ2-7; D may be TRBD2 (5 bases). V was trimmed by 0 bases and J by 7 bases, leaving 13 bases between them. The CDR3 length is 14 residues. CDR1 and CDR2 (germline): MGHRA, YSYEKL. The CDR3 here is CASSQDEGWREQYF. The DNA of the CDR3 is TGCGCCAGCAGCCAAGATGAAGGGTGGAGGGAGCAGTACTTC.

The J gene is TRBJ2-5, the V gene TRBV28, with D possibly matching TRBD1 (5 bases). The CDR3 sequence is 13 residues long. Per germline, CDR1 MDHEN and CDR2 SYDVKM. Trimming pared 3 bases from V and 2 bases from J, leaving 7 bases between. The CDR3 sequence: CASSLQGQETQYF. Written as DNA, the CDR3 is TGTGCCAGCAGTTTGCAGGGACAAGAGACCCAGTACTTC.